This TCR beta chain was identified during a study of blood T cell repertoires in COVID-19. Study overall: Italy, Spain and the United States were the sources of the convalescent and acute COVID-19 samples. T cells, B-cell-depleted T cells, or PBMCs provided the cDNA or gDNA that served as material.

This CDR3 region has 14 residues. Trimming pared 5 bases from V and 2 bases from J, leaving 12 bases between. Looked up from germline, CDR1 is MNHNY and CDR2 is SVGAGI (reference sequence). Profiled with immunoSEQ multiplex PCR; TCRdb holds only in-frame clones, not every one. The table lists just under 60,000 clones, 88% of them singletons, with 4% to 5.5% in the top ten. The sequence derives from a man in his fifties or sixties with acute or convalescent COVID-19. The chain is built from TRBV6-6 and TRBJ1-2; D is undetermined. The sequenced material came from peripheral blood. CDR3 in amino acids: CASSPNTGNYGYTF. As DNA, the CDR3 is TGTGCCAGCAGTCCCAACACGGGAAACTATGGCTACACCTTC.